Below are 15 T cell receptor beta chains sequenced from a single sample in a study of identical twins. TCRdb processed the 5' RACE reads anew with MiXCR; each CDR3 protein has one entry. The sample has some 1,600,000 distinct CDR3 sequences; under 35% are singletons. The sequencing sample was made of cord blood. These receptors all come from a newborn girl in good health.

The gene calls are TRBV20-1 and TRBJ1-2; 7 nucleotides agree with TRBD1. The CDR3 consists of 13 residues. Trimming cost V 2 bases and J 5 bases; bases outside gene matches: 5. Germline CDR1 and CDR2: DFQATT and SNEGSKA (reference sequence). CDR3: CSARPDRLYGYTF. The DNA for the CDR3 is TGCAGTGCTAGACCGGACAGGCTTTATGGCTACACCTTC.

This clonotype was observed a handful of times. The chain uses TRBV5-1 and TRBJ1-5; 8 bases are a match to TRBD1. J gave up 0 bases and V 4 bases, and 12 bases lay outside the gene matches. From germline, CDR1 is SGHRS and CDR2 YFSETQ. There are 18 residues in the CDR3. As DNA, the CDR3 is TGCGCCAGCAGCCCCGGGACAGGAGACTATTATAGCAATCAGCCCCAGCATTTT. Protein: CASSPGTGDYYSNQPQHF.

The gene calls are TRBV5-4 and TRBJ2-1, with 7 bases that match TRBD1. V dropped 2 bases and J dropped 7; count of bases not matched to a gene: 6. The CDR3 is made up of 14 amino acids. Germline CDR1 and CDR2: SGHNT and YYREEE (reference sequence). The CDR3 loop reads CASSLDKGANEQFF. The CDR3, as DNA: TGTGCCAGCAGCTTAGACAAGGGGGCGAATGAGCAGTTCTTC.

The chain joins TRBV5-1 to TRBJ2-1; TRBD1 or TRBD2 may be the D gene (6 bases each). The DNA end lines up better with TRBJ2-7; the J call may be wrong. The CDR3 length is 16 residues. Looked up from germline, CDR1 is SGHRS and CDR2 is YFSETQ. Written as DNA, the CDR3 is TGCGCCAGCAGCTCTGGGGTCGGGGGCGCCTACAATGAGCAGTACTTC. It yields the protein CASSSGVGGAYNEQYF.

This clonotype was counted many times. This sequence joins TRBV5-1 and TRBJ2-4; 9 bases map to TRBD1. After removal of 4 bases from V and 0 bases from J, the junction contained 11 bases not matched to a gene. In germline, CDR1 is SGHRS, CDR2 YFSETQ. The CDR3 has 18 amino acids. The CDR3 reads CASSPRQGGRLAKNIQYF. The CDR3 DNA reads TGCGCCAGCAGCCCCCGACAGGGGGGGCGATTAGCCAAAAACATTCAGTACTTC. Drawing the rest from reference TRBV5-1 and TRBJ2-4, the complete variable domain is KAGVTQTPRYLIKTRGQQVTLSCSPISGHRSVSWYQQTPGQGLQFLFEYFSETQRNKGNFPGRFSGRQFSNSRSEMNVSTLELGDSALYLCASSPRQGGRLAKNIQYFGAGTRLSVL.

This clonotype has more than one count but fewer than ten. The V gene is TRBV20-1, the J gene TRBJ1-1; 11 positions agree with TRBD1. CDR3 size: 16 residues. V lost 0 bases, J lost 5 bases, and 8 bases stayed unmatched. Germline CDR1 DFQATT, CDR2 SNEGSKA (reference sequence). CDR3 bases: TGCAGTGCTAGAGATATCGGACAGGGGGCAGGGACTGAAGCTTTCTTT. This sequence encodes CSARDIGQGAGTEAFF.

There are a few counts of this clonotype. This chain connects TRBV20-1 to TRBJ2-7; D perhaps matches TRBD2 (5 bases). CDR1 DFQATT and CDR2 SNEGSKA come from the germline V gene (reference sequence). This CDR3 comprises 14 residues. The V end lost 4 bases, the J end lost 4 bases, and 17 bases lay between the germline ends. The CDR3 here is CSATSTLERYEQYF. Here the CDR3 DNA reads TGCAGTGCTACAAGCACACTAGAGCGGTACGAGCAGTACTTC.

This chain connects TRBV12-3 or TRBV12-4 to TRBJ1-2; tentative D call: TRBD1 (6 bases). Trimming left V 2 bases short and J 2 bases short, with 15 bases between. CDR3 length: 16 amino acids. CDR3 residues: CASSLPLGQGNYGYTF. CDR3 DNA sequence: TGTGCCAGCAGTTTACCACTAGGGCAGGGGAACTATGGCTACACCTTC.

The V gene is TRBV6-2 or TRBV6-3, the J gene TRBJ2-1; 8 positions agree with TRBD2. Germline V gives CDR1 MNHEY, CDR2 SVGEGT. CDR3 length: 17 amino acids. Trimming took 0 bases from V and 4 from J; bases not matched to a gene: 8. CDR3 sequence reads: CASSYSSGGGVYNEQFF. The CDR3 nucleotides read TGTGCCAGCAGTTACTCGTCGGGAGGGGGGGTGTACAATGAGCAGTTCTTC.

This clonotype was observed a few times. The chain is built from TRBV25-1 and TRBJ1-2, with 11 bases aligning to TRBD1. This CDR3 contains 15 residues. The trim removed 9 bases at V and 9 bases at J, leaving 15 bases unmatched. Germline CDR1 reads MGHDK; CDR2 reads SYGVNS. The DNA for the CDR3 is TGTGCCAGTACCGGGACAGGGGGAGACCTTTTCAGCTACACCTTC. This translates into CASTGTGGDLFSYTF.

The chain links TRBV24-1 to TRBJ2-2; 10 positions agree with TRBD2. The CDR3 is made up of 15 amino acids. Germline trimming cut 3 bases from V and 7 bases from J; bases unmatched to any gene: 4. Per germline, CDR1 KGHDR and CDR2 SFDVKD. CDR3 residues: CATSDEAGGIGELFF. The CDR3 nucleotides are TGTGCCACCAGTGATGAAGCGGGAGGGATCGGGGAGCTGTTTTTT.

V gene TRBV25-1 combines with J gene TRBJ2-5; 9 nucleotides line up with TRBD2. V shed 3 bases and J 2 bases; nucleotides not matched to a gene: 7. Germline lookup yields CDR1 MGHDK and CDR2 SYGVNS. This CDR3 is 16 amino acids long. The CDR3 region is CASSDAVLAGQETQYF. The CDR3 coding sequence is TGTGCCAGCAGTGACGCGGTGCTAGCGGGACAAGAGACCCAGTACTTC.

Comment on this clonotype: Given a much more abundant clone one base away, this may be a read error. The CDR3 DNA is TGTGCCAGCAGTTACCTTACGACAGACGAGCAGTACTTC. Translated: CASSYLTTDEQYF. This sequence joins TRBV28 and TRBJ2-4, with a weak D call TRBD1 (5 bases). The end of the DNA fits TRBJ2-7 better, so the J call may be wrong. CDR1 and CDR2 (germline): MDHEN, SYDVKM. This CDR3 contains 13 residues.

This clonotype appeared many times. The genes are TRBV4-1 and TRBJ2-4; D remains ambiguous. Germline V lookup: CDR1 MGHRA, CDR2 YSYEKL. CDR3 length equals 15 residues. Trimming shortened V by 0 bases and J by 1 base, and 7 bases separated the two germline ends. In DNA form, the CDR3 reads TGCGCCAGCAGCCAAGACGGGCAGGCCAAAAACATTCAGTACTTC. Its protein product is CASSQDGQAKNIQYF.

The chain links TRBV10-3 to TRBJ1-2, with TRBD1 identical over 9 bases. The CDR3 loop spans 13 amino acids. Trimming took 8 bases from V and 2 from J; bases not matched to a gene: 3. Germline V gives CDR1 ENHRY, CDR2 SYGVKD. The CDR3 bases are TGTGCCATCCGCACAGGGGGCAACTATGGCTACACCTTC. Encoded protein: CAIRTGGNYGYTF.